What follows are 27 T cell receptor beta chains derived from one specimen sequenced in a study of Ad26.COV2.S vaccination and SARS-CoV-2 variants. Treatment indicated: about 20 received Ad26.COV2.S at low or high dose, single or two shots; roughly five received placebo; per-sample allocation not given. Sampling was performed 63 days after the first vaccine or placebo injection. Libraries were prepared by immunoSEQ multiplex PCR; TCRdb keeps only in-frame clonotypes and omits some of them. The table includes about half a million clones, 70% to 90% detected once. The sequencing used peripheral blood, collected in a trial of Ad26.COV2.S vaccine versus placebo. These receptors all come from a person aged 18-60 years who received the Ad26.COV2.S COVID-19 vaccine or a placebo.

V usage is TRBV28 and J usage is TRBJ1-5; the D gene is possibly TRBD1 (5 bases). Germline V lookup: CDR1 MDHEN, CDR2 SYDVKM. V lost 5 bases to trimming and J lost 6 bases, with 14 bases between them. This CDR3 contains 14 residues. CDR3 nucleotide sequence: TGTGCCAGCAGTCTAGGGGCTCGCGGTCAGCCCCAGCATTTT. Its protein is CASSLGARGQPQHF.

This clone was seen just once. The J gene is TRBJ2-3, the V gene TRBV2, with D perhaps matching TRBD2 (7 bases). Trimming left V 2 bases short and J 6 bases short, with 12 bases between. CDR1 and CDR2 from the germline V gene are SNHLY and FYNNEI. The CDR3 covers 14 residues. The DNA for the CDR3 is TGTGCCAGCAGTGAATTGGGGGGGGCGGATACGCAGTATTTT. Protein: CASSELGGADTQYF.

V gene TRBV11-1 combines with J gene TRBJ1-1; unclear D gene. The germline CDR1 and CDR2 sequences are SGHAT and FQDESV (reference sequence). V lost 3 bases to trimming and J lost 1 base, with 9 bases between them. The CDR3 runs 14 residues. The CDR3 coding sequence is TGTGCCAGCAGCTTGGTGCGGTCGAACACTGAAGCTTTCTTT. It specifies CASSLVRSNTEAFF.

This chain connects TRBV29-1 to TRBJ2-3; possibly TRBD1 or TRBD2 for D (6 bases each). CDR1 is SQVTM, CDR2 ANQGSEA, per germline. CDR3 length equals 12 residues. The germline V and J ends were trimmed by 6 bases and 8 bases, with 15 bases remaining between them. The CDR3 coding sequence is TGCAGCGTCGGGGGAGAGGGGGGTACGCAGTATTTT. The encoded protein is CSVGGEGGTQYF.

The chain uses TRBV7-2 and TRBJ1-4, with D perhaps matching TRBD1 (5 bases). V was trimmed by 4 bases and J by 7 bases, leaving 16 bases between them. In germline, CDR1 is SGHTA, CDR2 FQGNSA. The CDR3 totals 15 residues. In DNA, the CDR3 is TGTGCCAGCAGCTCAACGGGGGTTTGGGGTGAAAAACTGTTTTTT. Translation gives CASSSTGVWGEKLFF.

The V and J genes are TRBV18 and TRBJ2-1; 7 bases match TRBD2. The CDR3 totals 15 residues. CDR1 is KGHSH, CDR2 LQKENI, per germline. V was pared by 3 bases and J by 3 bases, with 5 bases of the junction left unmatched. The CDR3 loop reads CASSPGLADYNEQFF. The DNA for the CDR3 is TGTGCCAGCTCACCGGGTCTAGCGGACTACAATGAGCAGTTCTTC. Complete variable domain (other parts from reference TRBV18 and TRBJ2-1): NAGVMQNPRHLVRRRGQEARLRCSPMKGHSHVYWYRQLPEEGLKFMVYLQKENIIDESGMPKERFSAEFPKEGPSILRIQQVVRGDSAAYFCASSPGLADYNEQFFGPGTRLTVL.

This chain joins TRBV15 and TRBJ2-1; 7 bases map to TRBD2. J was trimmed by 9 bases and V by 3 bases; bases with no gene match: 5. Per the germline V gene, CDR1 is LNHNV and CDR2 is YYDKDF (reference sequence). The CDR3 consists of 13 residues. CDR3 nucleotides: TGTGCCACCAGCAGGGAAGGACTAGGTGAGCAGTTCTTC. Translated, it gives CATSREGLGEQFF.

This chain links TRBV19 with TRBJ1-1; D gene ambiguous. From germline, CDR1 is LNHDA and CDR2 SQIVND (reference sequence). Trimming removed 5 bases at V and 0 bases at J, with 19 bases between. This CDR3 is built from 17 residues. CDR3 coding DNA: TGTGCCAGTAGTCCTCAATCGCCAGATCGGCTGAACACTGAAGCTTTCTTT. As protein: CASSPQSPDRLNTEAFF.

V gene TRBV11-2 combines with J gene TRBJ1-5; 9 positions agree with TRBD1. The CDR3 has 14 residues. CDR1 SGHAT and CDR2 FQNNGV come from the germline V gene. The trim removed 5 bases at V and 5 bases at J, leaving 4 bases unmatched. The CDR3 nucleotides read TGTGCCAGCAGCCGGGACAGGGTATATCAGCCCCAGCATTTT. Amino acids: CASSRDRVYQPQHF. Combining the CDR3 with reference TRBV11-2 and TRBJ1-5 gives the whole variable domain EAGVAQSPRYKIIEKRQSVAFWCNPISGHATLYWYQQILGQGPKLLIQFQNNGVVDDSQLPKDRFSAERLKGVDSTLKIQPAKLEDSAVYLCASSRDRVYQPQHFGDGTRLSIL.

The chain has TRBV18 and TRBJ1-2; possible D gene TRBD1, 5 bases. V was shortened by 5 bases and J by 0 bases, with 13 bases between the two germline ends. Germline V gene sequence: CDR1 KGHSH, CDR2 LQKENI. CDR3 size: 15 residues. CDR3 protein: CASSGGPGTNYGYTF. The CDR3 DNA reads TGTGCCAGCTCAGGGGGTCCGGGTACTAACTATGGCTACACCTTC.

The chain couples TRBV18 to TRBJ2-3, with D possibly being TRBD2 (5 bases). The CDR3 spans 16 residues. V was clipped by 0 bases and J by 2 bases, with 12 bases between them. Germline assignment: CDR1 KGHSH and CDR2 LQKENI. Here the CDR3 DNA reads TGTGCCAGCTCACCACCGAGCGGAACTCCCACAGATACGCAGTATTTT. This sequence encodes CASSPPSGTPTDTQYF.

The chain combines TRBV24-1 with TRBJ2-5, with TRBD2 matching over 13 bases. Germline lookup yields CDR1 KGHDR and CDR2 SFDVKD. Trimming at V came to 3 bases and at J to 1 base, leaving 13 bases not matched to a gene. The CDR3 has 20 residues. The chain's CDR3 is CATSDPGTSGTVGFQETQYF. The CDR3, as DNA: TGTGCCACCAGTGATCCCGGGACTAGCGGGACGGTGGGATTCCAAGAGACCCAGTACTTC.

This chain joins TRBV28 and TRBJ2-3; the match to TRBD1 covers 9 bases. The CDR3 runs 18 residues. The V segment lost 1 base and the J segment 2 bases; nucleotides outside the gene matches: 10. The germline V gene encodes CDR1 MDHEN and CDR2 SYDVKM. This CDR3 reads CASSLSFYRGLFTDTQYF. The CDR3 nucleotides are TGTGCCAGCAGTTTATCGTTTTACAGGGGGCTTTTCACAGATACGCAGTATTTT.

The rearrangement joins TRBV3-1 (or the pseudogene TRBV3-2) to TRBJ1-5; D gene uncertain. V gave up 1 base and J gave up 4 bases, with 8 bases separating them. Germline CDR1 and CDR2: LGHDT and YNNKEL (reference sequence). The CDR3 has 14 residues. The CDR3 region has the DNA TGTGCCAGCAGCCAAGTGGGGAGTAATCAGCCCCAGCATTTT. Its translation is CASSQVGSNQPQHF.

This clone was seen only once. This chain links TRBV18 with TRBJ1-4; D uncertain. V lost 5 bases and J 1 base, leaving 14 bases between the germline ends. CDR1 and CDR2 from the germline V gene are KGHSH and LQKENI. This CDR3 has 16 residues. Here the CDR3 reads CASSRWGGVTNEKLFF. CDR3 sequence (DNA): TGTGCCAGCTCAAGGTGGGGAGGCGTAACTAATGAAAAACTGTTTTTT.

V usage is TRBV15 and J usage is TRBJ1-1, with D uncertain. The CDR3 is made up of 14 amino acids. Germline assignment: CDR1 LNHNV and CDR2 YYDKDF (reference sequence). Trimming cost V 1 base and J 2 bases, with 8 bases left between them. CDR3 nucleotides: TGTGCCACCAGCAGAGTAACGATTAACACTGAAGCTTTCTTT. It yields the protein CATSRVTINTEAFF.

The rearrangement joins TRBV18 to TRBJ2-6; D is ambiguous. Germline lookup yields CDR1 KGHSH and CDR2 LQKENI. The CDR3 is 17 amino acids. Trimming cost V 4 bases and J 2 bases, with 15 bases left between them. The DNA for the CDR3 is TGTGCCAGCTCACGAAACGCCGACACCACTGGGGCCAACGTCCTGACTTTC. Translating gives CASSRNADTTGANVLTF.

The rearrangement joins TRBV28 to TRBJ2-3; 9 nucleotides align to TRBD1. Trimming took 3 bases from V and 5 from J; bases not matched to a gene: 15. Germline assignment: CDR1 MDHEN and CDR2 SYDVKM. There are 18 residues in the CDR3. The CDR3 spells CASSFLTTGTGSVDTQYF. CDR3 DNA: TGTGCCAGCAGTTTCCTTACGACCGGGACAGGGAGCGTAGATACGCAGTATTTT.

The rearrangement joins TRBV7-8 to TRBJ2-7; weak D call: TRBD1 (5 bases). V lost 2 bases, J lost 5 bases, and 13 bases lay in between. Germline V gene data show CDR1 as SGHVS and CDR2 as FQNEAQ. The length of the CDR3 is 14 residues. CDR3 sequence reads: CASSLRGRIHEQYF. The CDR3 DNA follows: TGTGCCAGCAGCTTAAGGGGAAGAATCCACGAGCAGTACTTC. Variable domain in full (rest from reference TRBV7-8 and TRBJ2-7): GAGVSQSPRYKVAKRGQDVALRCDPISGHVSLFWYQQALGQGPEFLTYFQNEAQLDKSGLPSDRFFAERPEGSVSTLKIQRTQQEDSAVYLCASSLRGRIHEQYFGPGTRLTVT.

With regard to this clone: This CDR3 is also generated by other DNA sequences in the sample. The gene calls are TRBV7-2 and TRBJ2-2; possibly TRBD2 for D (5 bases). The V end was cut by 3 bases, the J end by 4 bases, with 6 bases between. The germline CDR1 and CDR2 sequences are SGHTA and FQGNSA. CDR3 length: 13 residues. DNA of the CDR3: TGTGCCAGCAGCTTGCGGGTCACCGGGGAGCTGTTTTTT. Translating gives CASSLRVTGELFF.

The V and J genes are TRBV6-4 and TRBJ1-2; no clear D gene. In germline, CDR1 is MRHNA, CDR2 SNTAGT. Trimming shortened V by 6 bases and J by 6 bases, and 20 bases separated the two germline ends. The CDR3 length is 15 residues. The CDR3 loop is CASRNLARVQNGYTF. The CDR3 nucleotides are TGTGCCAGCAGAAACCTAGCAAGGGTCCAGAATGGCTACACCTTC.

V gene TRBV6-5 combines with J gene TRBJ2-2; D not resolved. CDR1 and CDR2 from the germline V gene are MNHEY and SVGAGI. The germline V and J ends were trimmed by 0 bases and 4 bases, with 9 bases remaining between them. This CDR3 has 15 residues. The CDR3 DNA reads TGTGCCAGCAGTTACTCGGCAGAGATCACCGGGGAGCTGTTTTTT. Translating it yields CASSYSAEITGELFF.

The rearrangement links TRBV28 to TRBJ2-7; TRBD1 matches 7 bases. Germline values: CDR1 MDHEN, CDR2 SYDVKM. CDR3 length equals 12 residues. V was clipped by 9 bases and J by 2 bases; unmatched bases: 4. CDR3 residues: CASGTAPYEQYF. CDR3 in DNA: TGTGCCAGTGGGACAGCGCCCTACGAGCAGTACTTC.

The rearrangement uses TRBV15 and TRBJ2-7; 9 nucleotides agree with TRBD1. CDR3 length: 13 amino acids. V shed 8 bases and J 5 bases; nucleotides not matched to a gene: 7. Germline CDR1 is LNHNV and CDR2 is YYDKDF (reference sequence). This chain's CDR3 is CATRDRASDEQYF. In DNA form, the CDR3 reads TGTGCCACCCGGGACAGGGCTTCGGACGAGCAGTACTTC.

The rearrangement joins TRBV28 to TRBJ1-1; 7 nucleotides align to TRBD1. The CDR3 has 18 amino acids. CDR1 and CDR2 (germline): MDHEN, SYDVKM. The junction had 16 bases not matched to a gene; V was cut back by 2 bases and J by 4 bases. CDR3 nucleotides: TGTGCCAGCAGTTTAATGGGACCCACAGGGGTATTGAGCACTGAAGCTTTCTTT. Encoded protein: CASSLMGPTGVLSTEAFF.

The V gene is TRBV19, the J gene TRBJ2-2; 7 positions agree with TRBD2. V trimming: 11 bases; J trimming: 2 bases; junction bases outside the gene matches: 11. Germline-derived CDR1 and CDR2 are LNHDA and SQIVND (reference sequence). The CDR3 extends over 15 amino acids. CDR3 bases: TGTGCCGCCCGGGGGGAGGGGAAAAACACCGGGGAGCTGTTTTTT. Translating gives CAARGEGKNTGELFF. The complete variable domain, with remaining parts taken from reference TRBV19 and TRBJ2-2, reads DGGITQSPKYLFRKEGQNVTLSCEQNLNHDAMYWYRQDPGQGLRLIYYSQIVNDFQKGDIAEGYSVSREKKESFPLTVTSAQKNPTAFYLCAARGEGKNTGELFFGEGSRLTVL.

In nucleotides, the CDR3 is TGTGCCATCAGTGGGGGGTTGAGCGGCTACACCTTC. It translates to CAISGGLSGYTF. This chain links TRBV10-3 with TRBJ1-2; maybe TRBD1 (5 bases). The CDR3 extends over 12 amino acids. The ends were cut back, 4 bases at V and 8 bases at J, with 11 bases in the middle. CDR1 and CDR2 from the germline V gene are ENHRY and SYGVKD.